These 23 T cell receptor beta chains were all obtained from the same sample, sequenced in a study of post-analysis software for immune sequencing data. Sequencing libraries made from TCR beta cDNA carried unique molecular identifiers. TCRdb processed the PCR reads anew with MiXCR; each CDR3 protein has one entry. The sample holds roughly 670,000 distinct CDR3 sequences, approximately 59% seen once. General observations from the study: In patients, about 5 TRBV segments were more frequent than in controls, with TRBV5-6, TRBV5-1 and TRBV20-1 among them.

These receptors are not linked to any known antigen. Sample: blood. Every receptor here comes from a girl aged 2-9 years with multiple sclerosis.

The V gene is TRBV5-1, the J gene TRBJ2-1, with 10 bases aligning to TRBD2. Germline lookup yields CDR1 SGHRS and CDR2 YFSETQ. The CDR3 runs to 15 residues. The trim removed 4 bases at V and 5 bases at J, leaving 6 bases unmatched. CDR3 nucleotides: TGCGCCAGCAGCGAGGGGACTAGCGCCCACAATGAGCAGTTCTTC. The encoded protein is CASSEGTSAHNEQFF.

The chain joins TRBV15 to TRBJ2-1, with D tentatively TRBD2 (6 bases). Germline CDR1 is LNHNV and CDR2 is YYDKDF (reference sequence). The length of the CDR3 is 14 residues. Trimming removed 2 bases at V and 3 bases at J, with 8 bases between. This chain's CDR3 is CATSRRGNYNEQFF. The CDR3 nucleotides read TGTGCCACCAGCAGACGGGGGAACTACAATGAGCAGTTCTTC.

This clonotype was observed a handful of times. The gene calls are TRBV6-5 and TRBJ2-1; D not certain. CDR1 and CDR2 (germline): MNHEY, SVGAGI. Trimming took off 1 base at V and 0 bases at J, with 4 bases between the two ends. CDR3 length: 14 amino acids. The DNA for the CDR3 is TGTGCCAGCAGTTACTACGGCTCCTACAATGAGCAGTTCTTC. This translates into CASSYYGSYNEQFF.

V and J are TRBV15 and TRBJ2-5; perhaps TRBD2 as D (6 bases). The ends were cut back, 5 bases at V and 3 bases at J, with 16 bases in the middle. The CDR3 has 15 residues. The germline V gene has CDR1 LNHNV and CDR2 YYDKDF (reference sequence). This chain's CDR3 is CATSHVGGVKETQYF. CDR3 sequence (DNA): TGTGCCACCAGCCACGTGGGGGGAGTCAAAGAGACCCAGTACTTC.

This clonotype has just a few counts. The chain combines TRBV29-1 with TRBJ2-5; D is undetermined. Per germline, CDR1 SQVTM and CDR2 ANQGSEA. CDR3 size: 14 residues. V lost 1 base, J lost 5 bases, and 14 bases lay in between. CDR3 DNA sequence: TGCAGCGTTGAAGCCTCGAGCGACGCGGAGACCCAGTACTTC. The encoded protein is CSVEASSDAETQYF.

A note on this clonotype: Compared with germline, one end of the junction differs, possibly owing to a read error. The chain links TRBV27 to TRBJ2-5, with TRBD1 as a possible D gene (6 bases). Germline CDR1 is MNHEY and CDR2 is SMNVEV (reference sequence). The CDR3 is made up of 14 amino acids. CDR3 sequence reads: CASSPSVRGEAQYF. For the CDR3, the DNA is TGTGCCAGCAGTCCCTCGGTCAGGGGAGAGGCCCAGTACTTC.

The V and J genes are TRBV19 and TRBJ2-1, with 16 positions matching TRBD2. The CDR3 has 14 residues. The germline gives CDR1 LNHDA, CDR2 SQIVND (reference sequence). Trimming took 8 bases from V and 7 from J; bases not matched to a gene: 2. CDR3: CASGTSGRVNEQFF. As DNA, the CDR3 is TGTGCCAGTGGGACTAGCGGGAGGGTAAATGAGCAGTTCTTC. The full variable domain, completed using reference TRBV19 and TRBJ2-1, is DGGITQSPKYLFRKEGQNVTLSCEQNLNHDAMYWYRQDPGQGLRLIYYSQIVNDFQKGDIAEGYSVSREKKESFPLTVTSAQKNPTAFYLCASGTSGRVNEQFFGPGTRLTVL.

The V call is TRBV13, the J call TRBJ2-3; 8 bases fit TRBD2. The CDR3 length is 17 residues. Germline V gene lookup returns CDR1 PRHDT and CDR2 FYEKMQ (reference sequence). V dropped 0 bases and J dropped 5; count of bases not matched to a gene: 10. Here the CDR3 reads CASSLGGTRVGVDTQYF. The CDR3 nucleotides are TGTGCCAGCAGCTTAGGAGGGACTAGAGTTGGGGTAGATACGCAGTATTTT.

V gene TRBV5-1 combines with J gene TRBJ2-7, with a possible D match to TRBD1 (6 bases). V lost 3 bases, J lost 2 bases, and 15 bases lay in between. CDR3 length equals 15 residues. CDR1 and CDR2 from the germline V gene are SGHRS and YFSETQ. The DNA for the CDR3 is TGCGCCAGCAGCTCCACAGGGTTGCCTACCTACGAGCAGTACTTC. Translated, it gives CASSSTGLPTYEQYF.

DNA of the CDR3: TGTGCCAGCAGCCAAGGACTAGCGGGAGTAAAGGTGGGAGATACGCAGTATTTT. This codes for CASSQGLAGVKVGDTQYF. The chain carries TRBV4-2 and TRBJ2-3; 12 nucleotides match TRBD2. The CDR3 consists of 18 residues. V lost 1 base to trimming and J lost 5 bases; unmatched junction nucleotides: 10. Looked up from germline, CDR1 is LGHNA and CDR2 is YNFKEQ.

Only one count was recorded for this clonotype. The J gene is TRBJ1-6, the V gene TRBV5-1; D is perhaps TRBD1 (6 bases). The CDR3 spans 15 residues. V was clipped by 4 bases and J by 7 bases, with 15 bases between them. CDR1 and CDR2 from the germline V gene are SGHRS and YFSETQ. CDR3 bases: TGCGCCAGCAGCGTCGGCAGGACAGCCAATTCACCCCTCCACTTT. Translation gives CASSVGRTANSPLHF.

The chain combines TRBV5-1 with TRBJ2-3; 8 bases align to TRBD2. The CDR3 is made up of 14 amino acids. V was pared by 2 bases and J by 5 bases, with 4 bases of the junction left unmatched. CDR1 is SGHRS, CDR2 YFSETQ, per germline. CDR3 protein: CASSLAGVIDTQYF. The CDR3, as DNA: TGCGCCAGCAGCTTAGCGGGAGTGATAGATACGCAGTATTTT.

This clonotype occurred a few times. The chain is built from TRBV27 and TRBJ2-1; TRBD2 is a possible D gene (5 bases). The CDR3 sequence is 13 residues long. V lost 3 bases to trimming and J lost 7 bases, with 10 bases between them. Germline V gene sequence: CDR1 MNHEY, CDR2 SMNVEV (reference sequence). As DNA, the CDR3 is TGTGCCAGCAGTTTGGTGCGGGCAAATGAGCAGTTCTTC. It translates to CASSLVRANEQFF.

The rearrangement links TRBV5-1 to TRBJ2-5, with no clear D. The CDR3 has 11 residues. Germline values: CDR1 SGHRS, CDR2 YFSETQ. V lost 6 bases to trimming and J lost 5 bases, with 8 bases between them. The DNA for the CDR3 is TGCGCCAGCACCGACCGGGAGACCCAGTACTTC. As protein: CASTDRETQYF.

The chain combines TRBV29-1 with TRBJ2-5, with TRBD1 identical over 7 bases. The J call is doubtful: the DNA matches TRBJ2-1 better. Looked up from germline, CDR1 is SQVTM and CDR2 is ANQGSEA. The CDR3 loop spans 14 amino acids. The CDR3, as DNA: TGCAGCGTTGAGGGCTGGGACAGCCAAGAGACCCAGTTCTTC. It yields the protein CSVEGWDSQETQFF.

This clonotype turned up a few times. The CDR3 DNA follows: TGCAGTGCGGTAGTGTGGGCGGGAGCACAAGAGACCCAGTACTTC. Translating it yields CSAVVWAGAQETQYF. The chain joins TRBV20-1 to TRBJ2-5; TRBD2 aligns across 7 bases. CDR1 is DFQATT and CDR2 is SNEGSKA in the germline V gene (reference sequence). The CDR3 contains 15 residues. V was pared by 6 bases and J by 2 bases, with 12 bases of the junction left unmatched.

This clonotype appeared a single time. J is TRBJ2-1 and V is TRBV7-2; D perhaps matches TRBD1 (7 bases). Trimming pared 2 bases from V and 4 bases from J, leaving 15 bases between. The CDR3 contains 16 residues. The germline V gene has CDR1 SGHTA and CDR2 FQGNSA. CDR3 in amino acids: CASSLSQGGLYNEQFF. In DNA form, the CDR3 reads TGTGCCAGCAGCTTATCTCAGGGGGGTTTGTACAATGAGCAGTTCTTC. Full variable domain (outside the CDR3, taken from reference TRBV7-2 and TRBJ2-1): GAGVSQSPSNKVTEKGKDVELRCDPISGHTALYWYRQSLGQGLEFLIYFQGNSAPDKSGLPSDRFSAERTGGSVSTLTIQRTQQEDSAVYLCASSLSQGGLYNEQFFGPGTRLTVL.

This clonotype has only a few counts. The V gene is TRBV7-9, the J gene TRBJ2-7; 11 nucleotides align to TRBD2. This CDR3 is 18 amino acids long. V lost 4 bases, J lost 2 bases, and 13 bases stayed unmatched. The germline CDR1 and CDR2 sequences are SEHNR and FQNEAQ (reference sequence). CDR3 protein: CASSSLILTSGSPYEQYF. In nucleotides, the CDR3 is TGTGCCAGCAGCTCCCTGATCCTTACTAGCGGGAGTCCCTACGAGCAGTACTTC.

V usage is TRBV7-2 and J usage is TRBJ1-6, with D perhaps matching TRBD1 (5 bases). This CDR3 region has 13 residues. The V gene lost 4 bases and the J gene lost 14 bases, with 15 bases spanning the gap. Germline-derived CDR1 and CDR2 are SGHTA and FQGNSA. For the CDR3, the DNA is TGTGCCAGCAGCTGGCGGGACGATTCGACCCTCCACTTT. It translates to CASSWRDDSTLHF.

This chain connects TRBV27 to TRBJ2-3; tentatively, D is TRBD1 (6 bases). V shed 2 bases and J shed 8 bases, with 20 bases lying between them. This CDR3 is 16 amino acids long. Germline V gene sequence: CDR1 MNHEY, CDR2 SMNVEV (reference sequence). CDR3 sequence reads: CASSLRLEREGGTQYF. The DNA for the CDR3 is TGTGCCAGCAGTTTAAGGCTAGAAAGGGAAGGGGGTACGCAGTATTTT.

This clonotype was seen a few times. The gene calls are TRBV29-1 and TRBJ1-1; D unclear. Trimming pared 2 bases from V and 5 bases from J, leaving 9 bases between. CDR1 is SQVTM and CDR2 is ANQGSEA in the germline V gene. This CDR3 contains 12 residues. The CDR3 protein is CSVERSGTEAFF. Written as DNA, the CDR3 is TGCAGCGTTGAAAGGTCCGGGACTGAAGCTTTCTTT. Complete variable domain (other parts from reference TRBV29-1 and TRBJ1-1): SAVISQKPSRDICQRGTSLTIQCQVDSQVTMMFWYRQQPGQSLTLIATANQGSEATYESGFVIDKFPISRPNLTFSTLTVSNMSPEDSSIYLCSVERSGTEAFFGQGTRLTVV.

The rearrangement joins TRBV6-1 to TRBJ2-1, with 16 bases lining up with TRBD2. V shed 5 bases and J 0 bases; nucleotides not matched to a gene: 7. The CDR3 covers 19 residues. Germline V lookup: CDR1 MNHNS, CDR2 SASEGT. The CDR3: CASSPGLAGGLSSYNEQFF. As DNA, the CDR3 is TGTGCCAGCAGTCCGGGACTAGCGGGGGGGTTGAGCTCCTACAATGAGCAGTTCTTC.

This clonotype was recorded once. The V and J genes are TRBV7-2 and TRBJ2-1; 9 nucleotides align to TRBD2. The CDR3 runs 17 residues. The germline gives CDR1 SGHTA, CDR2 FQGNSA. J gave up 0 bases and V 3 bases, and 6 bases lay outside the gene matches. CDR3 protein: CASSFPSGVGSYNEQFF. The CDR3 region has the DNA TGTGCCAGCAGCTTCCCTAGCGGGGTTGGCTCCTACAATGAGCAGTTCTTC. Full variable domain (missing parts from reference TRBV7-2 and TRBJ2-1): GAGVSQSPSNKVTEKGKDVELRCDPISGHTALYWYRQSLGQGLEFLIYFQGNSAPDKSGLPSDRFSAERTGGSVSTLTIQRTQQEDSAVYLCASSFPSGVGSYNEQFFGPGTRLTVL.